This T cell receptor beta chain was retrieved from a study of PD-1 blockade in classical Hodgkin lymphoma. There are 14 residues in the CDR3. V was trimmed by 0 bases and J by 3 bases, leaving 8 bases between them. Germline V gene sequence: CDR1 MNHEY, CDR2 SVGAGI. To note about this clone: Its specificity is unknown.

Study findings and constraints: What caused the repertoire differences, perhaps disease activity or prior therapy, remains undefined. TCR diversity at baseline was reported to be reduced in newly diagnosed patients relative to healthy donors. Some patients began nivolumab under 1 year after ASCT. These patients were excluded from later analyses.

Relapses following autologous stem cell transplantation were seen in all patients, with brentuximab vedotin exposure varying. Libraries were prepared by immunoSEQ multiplex PCR; TCRdb keeps only in-frame clonotypes and omits some of them. The data hold about 40,000 clones, with around 78% observed a single time. The specimen was peripheral blood mononuclear cells (PBMCs), collected at baseline. The clonotype comes from a human donor with classical Hodgkin lymphoma. The chain combines TRBV6-5 with TRBJ1-1, with D maybe TRBD1 (5 bases). Written as DNA, the CDR3 is TGTGCCAGCAGTTACTCCAGGGTGGACACTGAAGCTTTCTTT. Translating it yields CASSYSRVDTEAFF.